This passage covers 9 T cell receptor beta chains from one sample sequenced in a study of beta chain features in type 1 diabetes. The whole isolated RNA underwent reverse transcription, so sequencing captured expressed TCRB transcripts. Sequencing was performed with immunoSEQ multiplex PCR; in TCRdb, only in-frame clones are kept and a portion is missing. This sample has about 900,000 clones; roughly a sixth occur once, and the top ten carry 0.02% to 0.025%. The material sequenced was naive CD4+ T cells from blood. Every receptor here comes from a woman under 30 in good health.

This clone was counted only a few times. This chain joins TRBV6-5 and TRBJ1-1, with 7 bases fitting TRBD1. V trimming: 6 bases; J trimming: 3 bases; junction bases outside the gene matches: 4. Germline CDR1 is MNHEY and CDR2 is SVGAGI. This CDR3 comprises 13 residues. The CDR3 bases are TGTGCCAGCAGGGCGCAGGGGGACACTGAAGCTTTCTTT. Its protein is CASRAQGDTEAFF.

The J gene is TRBJ1-4, the V gene TRBV9; D is unclear. Deletions cut 2 bases from V and 0 bases from J, with 5 bases between. This CDR3 region has 14 residues. The germline CDR1 and CDR2 sequences are SGDLS and YYNGEE. CDR3 nucleotides: TGTGCCAGCAGCGTTACAGCAACTAATGAAAAACTGTTTTTT. Amino acids: CASSVTATNEKLFF.

This sequence joins TRBV7-9 and TRBJ2-1; TRBD2 aligns across 11 bases. The CDR3 contains 19 residues. In germline, CDR1 is SEHNR, CDR2 FQNEAQ (reference sequence). V lost 3 bases to trimming and J lost 2 bases; unmatched junction nucleotides: 12. In nucleotides, the CDR3 is TGTGCCAGCAGCTTCGTTACTAGCGGGAGTTGGGGGGCCTACAATGAGCAGTTCTTC. Translating gives CASSFVTSGSWGAYNEQFF.

This clone was counted only a few times. The rearrangement uses TRBV7-2 and TRBJ2-1, with D perhaps matching TRBD1 (6 bases). This CDR3 has 16 residues. From germline, CDR1 is SGHTA and CDR2 FQGNSA. The germline V and J ends were trimmed by 4 bases and 5 bases, with 18 bases remaining between them. The CDR3 here is CASSSFTGSGNNEQFF. CDR3 in DNA: TGTGCCAGCAGCTCCTTCACAGGGTCCGGAAACAATGAGCAGTTCTTC.

The gene calls are TRBV29-1 and TRBJ2-1, with 9 bases fitting TRBD1. The ends lost 7 bases at V and 5 bases at J; junction bases unmatched: 6. This CDR3 is 13 amino acids long. Germline-derived CDR1 and CDR2 are SQVTM and ANQGSEA. This CDR3 is CSGGQGFNNEQFF. The CDR3 DNA is TGCAGCGGGGGACAGGGCTTTAACAATGAGCAGTTCTTC.

This clone was picked up a small number of times. The chain has TRBV18 and TRBJ1-1; D gene unclear. This CDR3 contains 13 residues. Germline-derived CDR1 and CDR2 are KGHSH and LQKENI. V was shortened by 1 base and J by 5 bases, with 8 bases between the two germline ends. CDR3 in DNA: TGTGCCAGCTCACCACTAGAAGAGACTGAAGCTTTCTTT. Its translation: CASSPLEETEAFF.

The rearrangement uses TRBV5-6 and TRBJ2-3, with a tentative D call TRBD2 (6 bases). The CDR3 extends over 15 amino acids. Germline V gene lookup returns CDR1 SGHDT and CDR2 YYEEEE. Trimming stripped 0 bases from V and 0 bases from J, with 8 bases between. The DNA for the CDR3 is TGTGCCAGCAGCTTGGCCGCGGGGAGCACAGATACGCAGTATTTT. As protein: CASSLAAGSTDTQYF. Full variable domain (remainder filled in from reference TRBV5-6 and TRBJ2-3): DAGVTQSPTHLIKTRGQQVTLRCSPKSGHDTVSWYQQALGQGPQFIFQYYEEEERQRGNFPDRFSGHQFPNYSSELNVNALLLGDSALYLCASSLAAGSTDTQYFGPGTRLTVL.

This clone appeared a few times. The chain is built from TRBV29-1 and TRBJ2-6; D is possibly TRBD1 or TRBD2 (5 bases each). This CDR3 contains 16 residues. V was shortened by 4 bases and J by 2 bases, with 15 bases between the two germline ends. Germline V gene sequence: CDR1 SQVTM, CDR2 ANQGSEA. CDR3 residues: CSVGTGLKTGANVLTF. Written as DNA, the CDR3 is TGCAGCGTTGGAACAGGACTCAAAACTGGGGCCAACGTCCTGACTTTC.

This clone was observed a handful of times. V and J are TRBV10-3 and TRBJ1-1; the D gene is possibly TRBD1 (6 bases). The CDR3 loop spans 16 amino acids. The V end was cut by 0 bases, the J end by 1 base, with 12 bases between. The germline gives CDR1 ENHRY, CDR2 SYGVKD. The CDR3 DNA reads as TGTGCCATCAGTGAGTCGAGGACAGCGAGGAACACTGAAGCTTTCTTT. This gives the protein CAISESRTARNTEAFF.